This T cell receptor (beta chain) was captured in a study of cytomegalovirus exposure and HLA in healthy donors. Looking at the study overall: Drawn from HLA-typed donors, approximately 86 million unique TCRs were held in an early data release. The study, taken as a whole, reports: The productive fraction for most TCR beta V segments was about 87% or about 30% in an earlier analysis. Despite most TCR sequences being rare, some public TCRs occurred in many donors.

With 60 Vbeta and 13 Jbeta primers, the PCR was carried out. Clones were read by immunoSEQ multiplex PCR, and TCRdb kept only the in-frame ones, dropping some. The sample yields about 120,000 clones, roughly 80% seen once. This clone was found once. Antigen: not known. Per the germline V gene, CDR1 is SGHNT and CDR2 is YYREEE (reference sequence). The CDR3 is made up of 15 amino acids. V trimming: 3 bases; J trimming: 6 bases; junction bases outside the gene matches: 10. The rearrangement links TRBV5-4 to TRBJ2-3, with 7 bases matching TRBD2. This clonotype originated in a woman aged 18-29 years in good health and CMV-seronegative. The sequenced sample consisted of PBMCs. The CDR3 DNA sequence: TGTGCCAGCAGCTCGACGTTCGGGACTATGGATACGCAGTATTTT. Amino acids: CASSSTFGTMDTQYF.